This T cell receptor beta chain was profiled in a study of blood T cell repertoires in COVID-19. The wider study: Acute and convalescent COVID-19 specimens originated in the United States, Italy and Spain.

Sequencing was performed with immunoSEQ multiplex PCR; in TCRdb, only in-frame clones are kept and a portion is missing. The data show about 100,000 clones, with approximately 90% seen just once and just over 5% held by the top ten. The CDR3 contains 15 residues. The germline V gene encodes CDR1 SGHRS and CDR2 YFSETQ. Trimming took 2 bases from V and 9 from J; bases not matched to a gene: 7. The gene calls are TRBV5-1 and TRBJ2-1; 11 bases match TRBD1. This TCR came from a man aged 50 to 59 with acute or convalescent COVID-19. What was sequenced was peripheral blood. CDR3 bases: TGCGCCAGCAGCTTCGATGGACAGGGGGCCCTTGAGCAGTTCTTC. Protein sequence: CASSFDGQGALEQFF. The complete variable domain, with remaining parts taken from reference TRBV5-1 and TRBJ2-1, reads KAGVTQTPRYLIKTRGQQVTLSCSPISGHRSVSWYQQTPGQGLQFLFEYFSETQRNKGNFPGRFSGRQFSNSRSEMNVSTLELGDSALYLCASSFDGQGALEQFFGPGTRLTVL.